Listed below are T cell receptor beta chains from one sample, sequenced in a study of blood T cell repertoires in COVID-19. Produced via immunoSEQ multiplex PCR; TCRdb's table is partial and in-frame only. The sample yields approximately 46,000 clones, approximately 81% seen once. Sequencing used peripheral blood. The receptor set was obtained from a woman in her seventies with acute or convalescent COVID-19. Both conserved end residues are part of each CDR3. A D gene is named only where the DNA matches it firmly. The listing skips clone size in some rows; elsewhere it reads once, few, many or a size class.

j_call: TRBJ1-1; d_call: NA; clone_size: NA; v_call: TRBV5-1; cdr3_aa: CASSSTYRATEAFF; cdr3_nt: TGCGCCAGCAGCTCGACCTACAGGGCCACTGAAGCTTTCTTT
j_call: TRBJ2-7; d_call: NA; clone_size: few; v_call: TRBV6-5; cdr3_aa: CASSYSHLGGYEQYF; cdr3_nt: TGTGCCAGCAGTTACTCGCACCTGGGGGGCTACGAGCAGTACTTC
j_call: TRBJ2-1; d_call: NA; clone_size: NA; v_call: TRBV19; cdr3_aa: CASQPRTNTYNEQFF; cdr3_nt: TGTGCCAGCCAACCCCGGACAAATACCTACAATGAGCAGTTCTTC
j_call: TRBJ2-4; d_call: TRBD2; clone_size: NA; v_call: TRBV30; cdr3_aa: CAWSVRMVAGEGKNIQYF; cdr3_nt: TGTGCCTGGAGTGTACGTATGGTAGCGGGAGAGGGCAAAAACATTCAGTACTTC
j_call: TRBJ2-7; d_call: NA; clone_size: NA; v_call: TRBV5-1; cdr3_aa: CASSLEEATLYEQYF; cdr3_nt: TGCGCCAGCAGCTTGGAGGAGGCCACCCTTTACGAGCAGTACTTC
j_call: TRBJ2-7; d_call: TRBD1; clone_size: NA; v_call: TRBV3-1/TRBV3-2; cdr3_aa: CASSLRPGQGYEQYF; cdr3_nt: TGTGCCAGCAGCCTTCGGCCGGGACAGGGATACGAGCAGTACTTC
j_call: TRBJ2-3; d_call: TRBD2; clone_size: NA; v_call: TRBV4-2; cdr3_aa: CASSQSSGIADTQYF; cdr3_nt: TGTGCCAGCAGCCAGTCTAGCGGGATCGCAGATACGCAGTATTTT
j_call: TRBJ2-1; d_call: TRBD2; clone_size: NA; v_call: TRBV6-5; cdr3_aa: CASSGLAGARNEQFF; cdr3_nt: TGTGCCAGCAGCGGACTAGCGGGAGCTCGGAATGAGCAGTTCTTC
j_call: TRBJ1-5; d_call: NA; clone_size: NA; v_call: TRBV9; cdr3_aa: CASSQDSNQPQHF; cdr3_nt: TGTGCCAGCAGCCAGGACAGTAATCAGCCCCAGCATTTT
j_call: TRBJ1-6; d_call: TRBD1; clone_size: once; v_call: TRBV28; cdr3_aa: CASSLQGANNSPLHF; cdr3_nt: TGTGCCAGCAGTTTACAGGGGGCGAATAATTCACCCCTCCACTTT
j_call: TRBJ1-2; d_call: TRBD1; clone_size: NA; v_call: TRBV7-8; cdr3_aa: CASSYAQGRYGYTF; cdr3_nt: TGTGCCAGCAGCTACGCACAGGGGAGGTATGGCTACACCTTC
j_call: TRBJ1-2; d_call: TRBD1; clone_size: few; v_call: TRBV27; cdr3_aa: CASSLSGTGYAGGYTF; cdr3_nt: TGTGCCAGCAGTTTGAGTGGGACAGGGTACGCGGGCGGCTACACCTTC
j_call: TRBJ1-4; d_call: NA; clone_size: NA; v_call: TRBV5-1; cdr3_aa: CASSLRGSNEKLFF; cdr3_nt: TGCGCCAGCAGCTTGCGGGGTTCTAATGAAAAACTGTTTTTT
j_call: TRBJ1-1; d_call: NA; clone_size: NA; v_call: TRBV12-3/TRBV12-4; cdr3_aa: CASSSGTEAFF; cdr3_nt: TGTGCCAGCAGCTCGGGCACTGAAGCTTTCTTT
j_call: TRBJ1-1; d_call: NA; clone_size: once; v_call: TRBV27; cdr3_aa: CASSLARNTEAFF; cdr3_nt: TGTGCCAGCAGTTTAGCCAGGAACACTGAAGCTTTCTTT
j_call: TRBJ2-7; d_call: NA; clone_size: NA; v_call: TRBV9; cdr3_aa: CASSLTGTTYEQYF; cdr3_nt: TGTGCCAGCAGCCTGACAGGAACCACCTACGAGCAGTACTTC
j_call: TRBJ2-7; d_call: NA; clone_size: NA; v_call: TRBV28; cdr3_aa: CASSSSGDSSYEQYF; cdr3_nt: TGTGCCAGCAGCTCCTCGGGGGACTCATCCTACGAGCAGTACTTC
j_call: TRBJ2-7; d_call: NA; clone_size: NA; v_call: TRBV20-1; cdr3_aa: CSASGGTKDREQYF; cdr3_nt: TGCAGTGCTAGTGGGGGGACCAAAGACAGGGAGCAGTACTTC
j_call: TRBJ2-3; d_call: NA; clone_size: NA; v_call: TRBV7-3; cdr3_aa: CASSSQGAGRADTQYF; cdr3_nt: TGTGCCAGCAGCTCGCAAGGGGCAGGGCGCGCAGATACGCAGTATTTT
j_call: TRBJ1-2; d_call: NA; clone_size: NA; v_call: TRBV27; cdr3_aa: CASSPSNGFYGYTF; cdr3_nt: TGTGCCAGCAGCCCCTCGAACGGGTTCTATGGCTACACCTTC
j_call: TRBJ2-1; d_call: NA; clone_size: NA; v_call: TRBV7-3; cdr3_aa: CASSLSRGRSGNEQFF; cdr3_nt: TGTGCCAGCAGCTTATCGAGAGGGAGGTCGGGAAATGAGCAGTTCTTC
j_call: TRBJ1-2; d_call: NA; clone_size: NA; v_call: TRBV28; cdr3_aa: CASSQAGGNYGYTF; cdr3_nt: TGTGCCAGCAGCCAAGCAGGAGGGAACTATGGCTACACCTTC
j_call: TRBJ2-1; d_call: TRBD2; clone_size: once; v_call: TRBV19; cdr3_aa: CASSMGLPNEQFF; cdr3_nt: TGTGCCAGTAGTATGGGACTACCGAATGAGCAGTTCTTC
j_call: TRBJ2-1; d_call: TRBD2; clone_size: NA; v_call: TRBV25-1; cdr3_aa: CASSWASGSTYNEQFF; cdr3_nt: TGTGCCAGCAGTTGGGCCAGCGGGAGCACCTACAATGAGCAGTTCTTC
j_call: TRBJ2-2; d_call: NA; clone_size: once; v_call: TRBV4-3; cdr3_aa: CASSQDWRQPTLNTGELFF; cdr3_nt: TGCGCCAGCAGCCAAGATTGGAGACAGCCCACCTTGAACACCGGGGAGCTGTTTTTT
j_call: TRBJ2-3; d_call: NA; clone_size: NA; v_call: TRBV7-6; cdr3_aa: CASSLTYSTDTQYF; cdr3_nt: TGTGCCAGCAGCCTCACATATAGCACAGATACGCAGTATTTT
j_call: TRBJ2-3; d_call: NA; clone_size: NA; v_call: TRBV28; cdr3_aa: CASRQGGSFSTDTQYF; cdr3_nt: TGTGCCAGCAGGCAGGGAGGTTCTTTTAGCACAGATACGCAGTATTTT
j_call: TRBJ2-6; d_call: TRBD2; clone_size: NA; v_call: TRBV30; cdr3_aa: CAWSGASGRVAGANVLTF; cdr3_nt: TGTGCCTGGAGCGGTGCTAGCGGGAGGGTAGCTGGGGCCAACGTCCTGACTTTC
j_call: TRBJ2-7; d_call: NA; clone_size: NA; v_call: TRBV5-1; cdr3_aa: CASSLEAGPSYEQYF; cdr3_nt: TGCGCCAGCAGCTTGGAGGCGGGGCCGTCCTACGAGCAGTACTTC
j_call: TRBJ2-7; d_call: TRBD1; clone_size: NA; v_call: TRBV3-1/TRBV3-2; cdr3_aa: CASSPVDRGSYEQYF; cdr3_nt: TGTGCCAGCAGCCCTGTGGACAGGGGCTCCTACGAGCAGTACTTC
j_call: TRBJ1-6; d_call: NA; clone_size: NA; v_call: TRBV6-6; cdr3_aa: CASSSESGRGSPLHF; cdr3_nt: TGTGCCAGCAGTTCTGAGAGTGGCCGAGGATCACCCCTCCACTTT
j_call: TRBJ2-1; d_call: TRBD1; clone_size: NA; v_call: TRBV29-1; cdr3_aa: CSVVQGSEQFF; cdr3_nt: TGCAGCGTAGTACAGGGGAGTGAGCAGTTCTTC
j_call: TRBJ1-5; d_call: TRBD1; clone_size: medium-sized; v_call: TRBV6-5; cdr3_aa: CASSLDRGGNQPQHF; cdr3_nt: TGTGCCAGCAGCCTAGACAGGGGTGGCAATCAGCCCCAGCATTTT
j_call: TRBJ2-3; d_call: NA; clone_size: NA; v_call: TRBV6-4; cdr3_aa: CASTLQGRDTQYF; cdr3_nt: TGTGCCAGCACCCTTCAAGGGAGAGATACGCAGTATTTT
j_call: TRBJ1-2; d_call: TRBD1; clone_size: few; v_call: TRBV30; cdr3_aa: CAWSQDRSNGYTF; cdr3_nt: TGTGCCTGGAGTCAGGACAGGAGTAATGGCTACACCTTC
j_call: TRBJ1-6; d_call: NA; clone_size: NA; v_call: TRBV6-1; cdr3_aa: CASSEIDRPNSPLHF; cdr3_nt: TGTGCCAGCAGTGAAATTGACAGACCTAATTCACCCCTCCACTTT
j_call: TRBJ1-1; d_call: NA; clone_size: NA; v_call: TRBV7-2; cdr3_aa: CASSLIPGADLQAFF; cdr3_nt: TGTGCCAGCAGCCTGATCCCTGGGGCAGATCTTCAGGCTTTCTTT
j_call: TRBJ2-7; d_call: NA; clone_size: NA; v_call: TRBV15; cdr3_aa: CATSRLQGYEQYF; cdr3_nt: TGTGCCACCAGCAGACTTCAGGGCTACGAGCAGTACTTC
j_call: TRBJ2-1; d_call: NA; clone_size: NA; v_call: TRBV2; cdr3_aa: CASSSNEQFF; cdr3_nt: TGTGCCAGCAGTTCTAATGAGCAGTTCTTC
j_call: TRBJ2-5; d_call: TRBD1; clone_size: NA; v_call: TRBV27; cdr3_aa: CASSYGTEVETQYF; cdr3_nt: TGTGCCAGCAGTTACGGGACAGAAGTAGAGACCCAGTACTTC
j_call: TRBJ1-6; d_call: TRBD1; clone_size: NA; v_call: TRBV20-1; cdr3_aa: CSASARDRDSPLHF; cdr3_nt: TGCAGTGCTAGTGCCCGGGACAGAGATTCACCCCTCCACTTT
j_call: TRBJ2-7; d_call: NA; clone_size: NA; v_call: TRBV27; cdr3_aa: CASGRDTSIRYF; cdr3_nt: TGTGCCAGCGGCCGGGACACCTCGATTCGGTACTTC
j_call: TRBJ2-5; d_call: NA; clone_size: NA; v_call: TRBV4-2; cdr3_aa: CASSQAHLTSGTLTQYF; cdr3_nt: TGTGCCAGCAGCCAAGCCCACCTGACTAGTGGGACCTTGACCCAGTACTTC
j_call: TRBJ2-1; d_call: TRBD1; clone_size: NA; v_call: TRBV11-3; cdr3_aa: CASSGRQGSEQFF; cdr3_nt: TGTGCCAGCAGCGGAAGACAGGGGAGTGAGCAGTTCTTC
j_call: TRBJ2-3; d_call: TRBD2; clone_size: NA; v_call: TRBV7-9; cdr3_aa: CASSATSGSTDTQYF; cdr3_nt: TGTGCCAGCAGCGCGACTAGCGGGAGCACAGATACGCAGTATTTT
j_call: TRBJ2-1; d_call: TRBD1; clone_size: NA; v_call: TRBV6-5; cdr3_aa: CASSYRGTGNNEQFF; cdr3_nt: TGTGCCAGCAGTTACCGAGGGACAGGGAACAATGAGCAGTTCTTC
j_call: TRBJ1-5; d_call: TRBD1; clone_size: NA; v_call: TRBV18; cdr3_aa: CASSPVSGGNQPQHF; cdr3_nt: TGTGCCAGCTCACCCGTATCAGGGGGGAATCAGCCCCAGCATTTT
j_call: TRBJ2-1; d_call: NA; clone_size: NA; v_call: TRBV28; cdr3_aa: CASSSPAGGSYNEQFF; cdr3_nt: TGTGCCAGCAGTTCCCCAGCAGGGGGGTCCTACAATGAGCAGTTCTTC
j_call: TRBJ1-1; d_call: TRBD1; clone_size: NA; v_call: TRBV10-3; cdr3_aa: CAISESGQGNTEAFF; cdr3_nt: TGTGCCATCAGTGAGTCGGGACAGGGGAACACTGAAGCTTTCTTT
j_call: TRBJ1-4; d_call: NA; clone_size: NA; v_call: TRBV29-1; cdr3_aa: CSVEDPGAPQGEKLFF; cdr3_nt: TGCAGCGTTGAAGATCCCGGGGCGCCTCAGGGGGAAAAACTGTTTTTT
j_call: TRBJ2-2; d_call: NA; clone_size: NA; v_call: TRBV7-2; cdr3_aa: CASSLWTGDTGELFF; cdr3_nt: TGTGCCAGCAGCTTATGGACGGGGGACACCGGGGAGCTGTTTTTT
j_call: TRBJ1-4; d_call: NA; clone_size: NA; v_call: TRBV7-9; cdr3_aa: CASSLGQANEKLFF; cdr3_nt: TGTGCCAGCAGCTTAGGGCAGGCGAATGAAAAACTGTTTTTT
j_call: TRBJ1-6; d_call: NA; clone_size: NA; v_call: TRBV30; cdr3_aa: CAWSQTYNSPLHF; cdr3_nt: TGTGCCTGGAGTCAGACCTATAATTCACCCCTCCACTTT
j_call: TRBJ1-1; d_call: NA; clone_size: once; v_call: TRBV5-1; cdr3_aa: CASSFQGWSTEAFF; cdr3_nt: TGCGCCAGCAGTTTTCAGGGGTGGAGTACTGAAGCTTTCTTT